This T cell receptor (beta chain) was identified during a study of blood T cell repertoires in COVID-19. Turning to the study itself: Spain, Italy and the United States supplied samples that represented acute and convalescent COVID-19. In each case, the material was cDNA or gDNA derived from T cells, B-cell-depleted T cells, or PBMCs.

As handled by the study authors: For nucleated cells, counts were estimated from reference gene primer amplification. TCRdb's table, derived via immunoSEQ multiplex PCR, lists solely in-frame clones and lacks some. The DNA was the basis for D and trimming; V, J and clone size are from that table. The sample has about 300,000 clones, around four fifths seen once; the top ten hold around 1.2%. This CDR3 is built from 15 residues. V was shortened by 3 bases and J by 3 bases, with 15 bases between the two germline ends. Germline loops: CDR1 SGHTA, CDR2 FQGNSA. The clonotype comes from a woman between 50 and 59 years old with acute or convalescent COVID-19. The specimen was peripheral blood. The chain employs TRBV7-2 and TRBJ2-7; D ambiguous. CDR3 bases: TGTGCCAGCAGCTTTTTAAGAGGCTCTTTCTACGAGCAGTACTTC. Translating it yields CASSFLRGSFYEQYF.